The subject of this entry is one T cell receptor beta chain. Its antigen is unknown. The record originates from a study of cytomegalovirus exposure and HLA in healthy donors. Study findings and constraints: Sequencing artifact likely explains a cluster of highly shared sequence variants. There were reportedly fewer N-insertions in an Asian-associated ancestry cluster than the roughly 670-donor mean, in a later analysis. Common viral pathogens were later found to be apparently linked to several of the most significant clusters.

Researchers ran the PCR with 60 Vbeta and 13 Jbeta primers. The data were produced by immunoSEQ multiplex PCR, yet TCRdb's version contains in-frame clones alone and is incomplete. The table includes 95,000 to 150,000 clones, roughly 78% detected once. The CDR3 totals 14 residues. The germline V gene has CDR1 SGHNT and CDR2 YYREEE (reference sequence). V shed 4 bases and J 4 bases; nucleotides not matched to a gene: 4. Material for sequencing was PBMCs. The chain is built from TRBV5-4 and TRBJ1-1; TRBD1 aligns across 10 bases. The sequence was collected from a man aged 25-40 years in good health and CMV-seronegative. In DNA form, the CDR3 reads TGTGCCAGCAGCCGACAGGGGGCGAGCACTGAAGCTTTCTTT. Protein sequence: CASSRQGASTEAFF.